Shown below are 21 T cell receptor beta chains from a single sample sequenced in a study of shared clonotypes between healthy human individuals. TCRdb's copy holds only in-frame clones and misses some; the assay was immunoSEQ multiplex PCR. Altogether nearly 750,000 clones are present, over 55% being singletons, with the ten largest covering over 1.5%. The sequencing input was memory CD4+ T cells sorted from blood. The sample's subset: CD45RA-negative fraction. These receptors were collected from a woman in her 30s in good health.

The rearrangement joins TRBV30 to TRBJ2-7; the D gene is possibly TRBD2 (5 bases). From germline, CDR1 is GTSNPN and CDR2 SVGIG (reference sequence). V lost 0 bases to trimming and J lost 7 bases, with 13 bases between them. This CDR3 comprises 13 residues. CDR3 nucleotides: TGTGCCTGGAGTGTGGCCGGTTCGGGGGAGCAGTACTTC. Its protein product is CAWSVAGSGEQYF.

The chain employs TRBV19 and TRBJ1-5, with D tentatively TRBD1 (6 bases). The germline V gene encodes CDR1 LNHDA and CDR2 SQIVND (reference sequence). V shed 7 bases and J shed 4 bases, with 14 bases lying between them. The CDR3 is made up of 14 amino acids. CDR3 nucleotide sequence: TGTGCCAGTACCCGGGACAAGCTAAATCAGCCCCAGCATTTT. It translates to CASTRDKLNQPQHF.

The gene calls are TRBV5-1 and TRBJ1-4; 7 nucleotides agree with TRBD1. Germline values: CDR1 SGHRS, CDR2 YFSETQ. V lost 4 bases, J lost 8 bases, and 8 bases stayed unmatched. This CDR3 comprises 14 residues. CDR3 in DNA: TGCGCCAGCAGCCCCCCAGAACAGGGGGAAAAACTGTTTTTT. It translates to CASSPPEQGEKLFF.

The chain links TRBV7-8 to TRBJ1-5; D is undetermined. The CDR3 sequence is 14 residues long. CDR1 is SGHVS and CDR2 is FQNEAQ in the germline V gene. V dropped 2 bases and J dropped 5 bases, with 10 bases sitting between them. Here the CDR3 DNA reads TGTGCCAGCAGCTTATCCGGGTCCCATCAGCCCCAGCATTTT. It yields the protein CASSLSGSHQPQHF.

The CDR3: CASWTGETGELFF. DNA for the CDR3: TGTGCCAGCTGGACAGGGGAAACCGGGGAGCTGTTTTTT. The chain is built from TRBV11-2 and TRBJ2-2; 9 nucleotides match TRBD1. The junction had 3 bases not matched to a gene; V was cut back by 8 bases and J by 5 bases. Germline assignment: CDR1 SGHAT and CDR2 FQNNGV. The CDR3 is 13 residues long.

This clone was seen only a few times. The chain uses TRBV28 and TRBJ2-1; possible D gene TRBD2, 6 bases. Germline V gene sequence: CDR1 MDHEN, CDR2 SYDVKM. The CDR3 spans 15 residues. Trimming pared 6 bases from V and 5 bases from J, leaving 17 bases between. CDR3 loop: CASSQGVWTNNEQFF. Written as DNA, the CDR3 is TGTGCCAGCAGCCAGGGTGTATGGACTAACAATGAGCAGTTCTTC.

This chain links TRBV6-1 with TRBJ2-1, with TRBD1 identical over 8 bases. CDR1 MNHNS and CDR2 SASEGT come from the germline V gene. The CDR3 extends over 16 amino acids. J gave up 7 bases and V 3 bases, and 11 bases lay outside the gene matches. CDR3 loop: CASSEVRGRAANEQFF. The CDR3, as DNA: TGTGCCAGCAGTGAGGTCAGGGGGCGAGCAGCGAATGAGCAGTTCTTC.

This clone came up once. This chain connects TRBV30 to TRBJ2-7, with no clear D. Germline V CDR1 and CDR2: GTSNPN, SVGIG (reference sequence). The CDR3 sequence is 11 residues long. The V end was cut by 0 bases, the J end by 5 bases, with 5 bases between. CDR3 sequence (DNA): TGTGCCTGGAGTGTACGCAACGAGCAGTACTTC. Its translation: CAWSVRNEQYF. Looking up the rest from reference TRBV30 and TRBJ2-7 gives the full variable domain: SQTIHQWPATLVQPVGSPLSLECTVEGTSNPNLYWYRQAAGRGLQLLFYSVGIGQISSEVPQNLSASRPQDRQFILSSKKLLLSDSGFYLCAWSVRNEQYFGPGTRLTVT.

The V call is TRBV18, the J call TRBJ1-2; no clear D gene. CDR3 size: 15 residues. V was cut by 0 bases and J by 2 bases, with 10 bases left in between. The germline CDR1 and CDR2 sequences are KGHSH and LQKENI. The CDR3, as DNA: TGTGCCAGCTCACCACCGGGTCAGTTGAACTATGGCTACACCTTC. Translated: CASSPPGQLNYGYTF. Supplemented by reference TRBV18 and TRBJ1-2, the full variable domain reads NAGVMQNPRHLVRRRGQEARLRCSPMKGHSHVYWYRQLPEEGLKFMVYLQKENIIDESGMPKERFSAEFPKEGPSILRIQQVVRGDSAAYFCASSPPGQLNYGYTFGSGTRLTVV.

With regard to this clone: This specimen includes other DNA sequences encoding the same CDR3. V is TRBV5-1 and J is TRBJ2-7; D might be TRBD1 (6 bases). This CDR3 region has 14 residues. With 0 bases removed from V and 0 bases from J, the gap between germline ends came to 7 bases. Germline CDR1 is SGHRS and CDR2 is YFSETQ. The CDR3 here is CASSLGQVSYEQYF. CDR3 DNA sequence: TGCGCCAGCAGCTTGGGACAGGTCTCCTACGAGCAGTACTTC.

This chain links TRBV7-9 with TRBJ2-1, with 15 bases lining up with TRBD2. From germline, CDR1 is SEHNR and CDR2 FQNEAQ (reference sequence). This CDR3 region has 18 residues. Trimming at V came to 3 bases and at J to 2 bases, leaving 5 bases not matched to a gene. The CDR3 spells CASSFHRTSGRAYNEQFF. CDR3 nucleotides: TGTGCCAGCAGCTTCCACCGGACTAGCGGGAGGGCCTACAATGAGCAGTTCTTC.

The rearrangement uses TRBV18 and TRBJ2-1; the match to TRBD2 covers 8 bases. The CDR3 consists of 14 residues. Losses at the gene ends were 0 bases for V and 6 bases for J; bases not matched to a gene: 1. The germline V gene encodes CDR1 KGHSH and CDR2 LQKENI. CDR3 sequence reads: CASSPPLAVNEQFF. The CDR3 DNA is TGTGCCAGCTCACCACCACTAGCGGTCAATGAGCAGTTCTTC.

The V gene is TRBV7-9, the J gene TRBJ2-7; 8 nucleotides agree with TRBD1. The length of the CDR3 is 15 residues. V was pared by 1 base and J by 4 bases, with 6 bases of the junction left unmatched. Germline V CDR1 and CDR2: SEHNR, FQNEAQ (reference sequence). The CDR3 DNA reads as TGTGCCAGCAGCTTAGGTGGGACAGGAGCGTACGAGCAGTACTTC. Translation: CASSLGGTGAYEQYF.

This chain uses TRBV6-6 with TRBJ2-7; tentatively, D is TRBD2 (5 bases). Trimming cost V 4 bases and J 2 bases, with 9 bases left between them. The CDR3 runs 13 residues. Germline-derived CDR1 and CDR2 are MNHNY and SVGAGI (reference sequence). Here the CDR3 reads CASSWAGTYEQYF. The CDR3 region has the DNA TGTGCCAGCAGTTGGGCCGGGACCTACGAGCAGTACTTC.

In this sample, this clone turned up once. The chain links TRBV27 to TRBJ2-2, with TRBD1 matching 9 bases. J gave up 5 bases and V 6 bases, and 7 bases lay outside the gene matches. CDR3 length: 15 amino acids. Germline V gives CDR1 MNHEY, CDR2 SMNVEV (reference sequence). In DNA form, the CDR3 reads TGTGCCAGCAGGCCTACAGGGGGCTCAACCGGGGAGCTGTTTTTT. As protein: CASRPTGGSTGELFF.

V and J are TRBV10-3 and TRBJ2-1; no firm D call. The length of the CDR3 is 12 residues. Trimming stripped 3 bases from V and 15 bases from J, with 15 bases between. In germline, CDR1 is ENHRY, CDR2 SYGVKD. The CDR3 sequence is CAISDSPSKRFF. In DNA form, the CDR3 reads TGTGCCATCAGTGACTCACCAAGCAAGCGGTTCTTC.

CDR3 bases: TGTGCCAGCAGCTTGGCGGGGATTAACTATGGCTACACCTTC. This gives the protein CASSLAGINYGYTF. This sequence joins TRBV5-4 and TRBJ1-2; no clear D gene. The CDR3 spans 14 residues. The germline gives CDR1 SGHNT, CDR2 YYREEE (reference sequence). V shed 0 bases and J shed 1 base, with 7 bases lying between them.

This clone was observed a handful of times. This chain links TRBV7-7 with TRBJ2-2; possibly TRBD1 or TRBD2 for D (6 bases each). From germline, CDR1 is SSHAT and CDR2 FNYEAQ (reference sequence). V was cut by 3 bases and J by 7 bases, with 12 bases left in between. The CDR3 consists of 14 residues. The CDR3 spells CASSFRLGGGELFF. CDR3 nucleotides: TGTGCCAGCAGCTTCCGACTAGGGGGCGGGGAGCTGTTTTTT.

A few counts support this clone. The rearrangement joins TRBV7-8 to TRBJ2-7, with D tentatively TRBD1 (6 bases). With 1 base removed from V and 4 bases from J, the gap between germline ends came to 14 bases. Germline V gives CDR1 SGHVS, CDR2 FQNEAQ. The length of the CDR3 is 15 residues. The CDR3 loop reads CASSLVPGVGYEQYF. For the CDR3, the DNA is TGTGCCAGCAGCTTAGTACCAGGGGTAGGTTACGAGCAGTACTTC.

The genes are TRBV7-2 and TRBJ2-1; 11 bases line up with TRBD2. The CDR3 covers 15 residues. The germline CDR1 and CDR2 sequences are SGHTA and FQGNSA. J lost 7 bases, V lost 4 bases, and 6 bases had no gene match. The CDR3 sequence is CASSSLAGVTNEQFF. The CDR3 DNA reads as TGTGCCAGCAGCTCACTAGCGGGAGTTACTAATGAGCAGTTCTTC.

The V gene is TRBV7-8, the J gene TRBJ2-7, with 8 nucleotides matching TRBD2. The CDR3 has 14 amino acids. The V gene end was trimmed by 3 bases and the J gene end by 5 bases; junction bases not matched to a gene: 6. CDR1 is SGHVS and CDR2 is FQNEAQ in the germline V gene. The CDR3 DNA follows: TGTGCCAGCAGCTTCCGGGGGGGAATCGACGAGCAGTACTTC. This sequence encodes CASSFRGGIDEQYF. The whole variable domain, filled in from reference TRBV7-8 and TRBJ2-7, reads GAGVSQSPRYKVAKRGQDVALRCDPISGHVSLFWYQQALGQGPEFLTYFQNEAQLDKSGLPSDRFFAERPEGSVSTLKIQRTQQEDSAVYLCASSFRGGIDEQYFGPGTRLTVT.